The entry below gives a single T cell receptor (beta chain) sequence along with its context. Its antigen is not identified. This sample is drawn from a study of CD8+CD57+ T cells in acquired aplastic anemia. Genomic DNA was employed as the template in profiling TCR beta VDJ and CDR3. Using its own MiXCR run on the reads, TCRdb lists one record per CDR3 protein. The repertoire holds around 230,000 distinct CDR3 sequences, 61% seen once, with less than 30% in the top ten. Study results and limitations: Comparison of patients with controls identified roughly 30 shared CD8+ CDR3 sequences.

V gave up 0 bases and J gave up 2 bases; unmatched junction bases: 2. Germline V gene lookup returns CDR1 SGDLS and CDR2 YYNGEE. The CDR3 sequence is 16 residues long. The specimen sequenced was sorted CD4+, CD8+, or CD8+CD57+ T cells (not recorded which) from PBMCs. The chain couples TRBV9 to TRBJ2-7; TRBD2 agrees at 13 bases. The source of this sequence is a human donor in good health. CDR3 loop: CASSVGTSGRAYEQYF. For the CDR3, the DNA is TGTGCCAGCAGCGTAGGGACTAGCGGGAGAGCCTACGAGCAGTACTTC. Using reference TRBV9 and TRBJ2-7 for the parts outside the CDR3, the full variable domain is DSGVTQTPKHLITATGQRVTLRCSPRSGDLSVYWYQQSLDQGLQFLIQYYNGEERAKGNILERFSAQQFPDLHSELNLSSLELGDSALYFCASSVGTSGRAYEQYFGPGTRLTVT.